The 8 T cell receptor beta chains in this list originate from one sample, sequenced in a study of control samples from healthy donors and cancer patients. Repertoires were generated with immunoSEQ multiplex PCR, while TCRdb's copy carries only in-frame clones and drops some. The sample carries about 85,000 clones, approximately 88% recorded once. Sequencing input: blood. All receptors come from an older woman in good health.

V and J are TRBV7-3 and TRBJ1-1; 7 nucleotides agree with TRBD1. V lost 3 bases, J lost 3 bases, and 1 base stayed unmatched. This CDR3 is 13 amino acids long. Germline V gene data show CDR1 as SGHTA and CDR2 as FQGTGA. CDR3 nucleotide sequence: TGTGCCAGCAGCTTTCAGGGGGACACTGAAGCTTTCTTT. Its translation is CASSFQGDTEAFF.

This sequence joins TRBV28 and TRBJ2-2; no clear D gene. CDR1 is MDHEN, CDR2 SYDVKM, per germline. This CDR3 spans 11 amino acids. Trimming removed 5 bases from V and 8 bases from J, with 6 bases in between. The CDR3 sequence: CASSQGGELFF. As DNA, the CDR3 is TGTGCCAGCAGTCAAGGAGGGGAGCTGTTTTTT.

The chain combines TRBV5-5 with TRBJ2-1, with TRBD2 as a possible D gene (6 bases). V was trimmed by 6 bases and J by 4 bases, leaving 23 bases between them. Germline lookup yields CDR1 SGHKS and CDR2 YYEKEE (reference sequence). The CDR3 has 17 residues. The CDR3 DNA sequence: TGTGCCAGCATACAATACGCGGGACCACCGATATACAATGAGCAGTTCTTC. Amino acid sequence: CASIQYAGPPIYNEQFF.

The J gene is TRBJ2-2, the V gene TRBV2; no reliable D call. V was cut by 2 bases and J by 9 bases, with 7 bases left in between. Germline V CDR1 and CDR2: SNHLY, FYNNEI. This CDR3 is built from 12 residues. For the CDR3, the DNA is TGTGCCAGCAGTGAAATGGGGTGGGAGCTGTTTTTT. Its translation is CASSEMGWELFF.

The chain uses TRBV7-6 and TRBJ1-5; 8 nucleotides agree with TRBD1. Unmatched junction bases numbered 8, after V lost 5 bases and J lost 5 bases. This CDR3 spans 15 amino acids. Per germline, CDR1 SGHVS and CDR2 FNYEAQ. DNA for the CDR3: TGTGCCAGCAGCATCGGGACAGGAGGGGATCAGCCCCAGCATTTT. It yields the protein CASSIGTGGDQPQHF. Based on the CDR3 plus reference TRBV7-6 and TRBJ1-5, the full variable domain is GAGVSQSPRYKVTKRGQDVALRCDPISGHVSLYWYRQALGQGPEFLTYFNYEAQQDKSGLPNDRFSAERPEGSISTLTIQRTEQRDSAMYRCASSIGTGGDQPQHFGDGTRLSIL.

The V and J genes are TRBV5-1 and TRBJ2-6; D is unresolved. V was clipped by 3 bases and J by 0 bases, with 7 bases between them. CDR1 is SGHRS and CDR2 is YFSETQ in the germline V gene. This CDR3 contains 15 residues. Here the CDR3 DNA reads TGCGCCAGCAGCTCACACATCTCTGGGGCCAACGTCCTGACTTTC. Protein product: CASSSHISGANVLTF. The whole variable domain, filled in from reference TRBV5-1 and TRBJ2-6, reads KAGVTQTPRYLIKTRGQQVTLSCSPISGHRSVSWYQQTPGQGLQFLFEYFSETQRNKGNFPGRFSGRQFSNSRSEMNVSTLELGDSALYLCASSSHISGANVLTFGAGSRLTVL.

On this clone itself: The same CDR3 also results from other DNA sequences found in this sample. The genes are TRBV5-1 and TRBJ1-1, with D perhaps matching TRBD1 (5 bases). The germline V gene has CDR1 SGHRS and CDR2 YFSETQ. CDR3 length: 14 residues. The ends were cut back, 4 bases at V and 3 bases at J, with 13 bases in the middle. The CDR3 sequence: CASSGQGGDTEAFF. Here the CDR3 DNA reads TGCGCCAGCAGCGGGCAGGGCGGCGACACTGAAGCTTTCTTT.

This clone showed up just once. The rearrangement joins TRBV7-9 to TRBJ1-2; unclear D gene. The germline V gene encodes CDR1 SEHNR and CDR2 FQNEAQ (reference sequence). The CDR3 spans 14 residues. V was shortened by 1 base and J by 3 bases, with 9 bases between the two germline ends. The CDR3 nucleotides are TGTGCCAGCAGCTTAGACAGAGAAGACTATGGCTACACCTTC. It yields the protein CASSLDREDYGYTF.